The T cell receptor beta chain under discussion was sequenced for a study of T-cell reconstitution after alpha-beta-depleted transplantation in children. The study's findings and limits: A year post-transplant, T-cell counts and diversity derived mostly from newly produced T cells. The origin of alpha-beta T cells about two months after transplant was reportedly several hundred expanded graft clones.

Per the germline V gene, CDR1 is SGHTA and CDR2 is FQGTGA. The CDR3 covers 15 residues. Notes on this clonotype: Its matching antigen is unknown. The junction departs from the called germline gene at one end, perhaps through a read error.

Unique molecular identifiers featured in how the TCRbeta library was prepared. MiXCR, run by TCRdb on the PCR reads, gives a single entry per CDR3 protein. The sample records some 190,000 distinct CDR3 sequences, around 10% being singletons. Sample: PBMCs, taken before TCRalphabeta/CD19-depleted stem cell transplant. The TCR originated in a boy between 2 and 10 years old with acute myeloid leukemia, due to receive a stem cell transplant. J is TRBJ1-1 and V is TRBV7-3; D perhaps matches TRBD1 (5 bases). DNA for the CDR3: TGTGCGAGCAGCTTAGGGGCAGGAATAAACACTGAAGCTTTCTTT. It encodes CASSLGAGINTEAFF. Based on the CDR3 plus reference TRBV7-3 and TRBJ1-1, the full variable domain is GAGVSQTPSNKVTEKGKYVELRCDPISGHTALYWYRQSLGQGPEFLIYFQGTGAADDSGLPNDRFFAVRPEGSVSTLKIQRTERGDSAVYLCASSLGAGINTEAFFGQGTRLTVV.